This paragraph reports one T cell receptor (beta chain). Antigen specificity is unknown. PCR was performed using 60 Vbeta and 13 Jbeta primers. Repertoires were generated with immunoSEQ multiplex PCR, while TCRdb's copy carries only in-frame clones and drops some. The table records a few hundred thousand clones, roughly 81% of them present only once. The record originates from a study of cytomegalovirus exposure and HLA in healthy donors. Germline CDR1 reads SGHNT; CDR2 reads YYREEE (reference sequence). This CDR3 is built from 17 residues. The V end was cut by 0 bases, the J end by 0 bases, with 13 bases between. Whole-study results and caveats: In a later analysis, parvovirus B19, influenza, CMV and Epstein-Barr virus appeared linked to several top co-occurrence clusters. The authors later found TCR association rates varying by HLA locus, with DRB1 most and HLA-C fewest. An analysis was carried out at a later point. It showed that HLA-associated TCR beta chains were more clonally expanded than equally common non-associated chains. The investigators catalogued 150 to 200 TCR beta chains as cytomegalovirus-associated.

The sequencing sample was made of PBMCs. The genes are TRBV5-4 and TRBJ2-1; possible D gene TRBD2, 6 bases. The TCR comes from a woman in her forties in good health and CMV-seropositive. In DNA form, the CDR3 reads TGTGCCAGCAGCTTGGCGGGTTTGCGGGGCTCCTACAATGAGCAGTTCTTC. It specifies CASSLAGLRGSYNEQFF.